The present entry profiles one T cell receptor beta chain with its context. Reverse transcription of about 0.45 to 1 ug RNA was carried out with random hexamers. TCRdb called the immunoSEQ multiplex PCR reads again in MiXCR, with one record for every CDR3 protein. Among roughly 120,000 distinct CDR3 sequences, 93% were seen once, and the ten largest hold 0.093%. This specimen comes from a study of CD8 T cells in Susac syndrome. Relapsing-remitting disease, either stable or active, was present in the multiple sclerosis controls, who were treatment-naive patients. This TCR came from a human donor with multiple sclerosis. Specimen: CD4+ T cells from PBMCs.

CDR3 loop: CASTRRGRLPSTEAFF. The CDR3 DNA follows: TGTGCCAGCACCCGAAGAGGACGCTTACCCAGCACTGAAGCTTTCTTT. This chain uses TRBV12-3 or TRBV12-4 with TRBJ1-1; no definite D call. Trimming pared 7 bases from V and 4 bases from J, leaving 22 bases between. The CDR3 runs to 16 residues.